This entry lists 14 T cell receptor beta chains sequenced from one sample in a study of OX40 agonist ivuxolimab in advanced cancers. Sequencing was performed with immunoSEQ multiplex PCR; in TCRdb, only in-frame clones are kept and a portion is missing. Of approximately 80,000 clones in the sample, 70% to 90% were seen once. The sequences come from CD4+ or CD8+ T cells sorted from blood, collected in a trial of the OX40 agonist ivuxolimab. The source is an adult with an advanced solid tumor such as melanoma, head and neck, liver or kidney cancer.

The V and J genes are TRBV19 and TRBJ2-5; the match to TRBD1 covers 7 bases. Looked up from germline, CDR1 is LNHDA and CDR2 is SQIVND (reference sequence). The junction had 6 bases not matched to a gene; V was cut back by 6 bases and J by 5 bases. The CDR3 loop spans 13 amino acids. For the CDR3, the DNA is TGTGCCAGTAGGTCCACAGGGGTCGAGACCCAGTACTTC. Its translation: CASRSTGVETQYF. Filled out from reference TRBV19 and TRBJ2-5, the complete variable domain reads DGGITQSPKYLFRKEGQNVTLSCEQNLNHDAMYWYRQDPGQGLRLIYYSQIVNDFQKGDIAEGYSVSREKKESFPLTVTSAQKNPTAFYLCASRSTGVETQYFGPGTRLLVL.

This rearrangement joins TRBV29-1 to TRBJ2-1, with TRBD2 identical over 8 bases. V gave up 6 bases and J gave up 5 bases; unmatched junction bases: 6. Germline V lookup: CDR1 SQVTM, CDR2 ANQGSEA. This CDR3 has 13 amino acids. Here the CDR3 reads CSVDRTSNNEQFF. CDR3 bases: TGCAGCGTGGATCGGACTAGCAACAATGAGCAGTTCTTC.

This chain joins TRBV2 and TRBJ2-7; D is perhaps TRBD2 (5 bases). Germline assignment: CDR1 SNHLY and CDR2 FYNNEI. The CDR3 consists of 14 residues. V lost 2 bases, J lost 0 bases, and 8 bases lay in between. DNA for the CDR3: TGTGCCAGCAGTGAAAAGCGGAGCTCCTACGAGCAGTACTTC. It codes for CASSEKRSSYEQYF. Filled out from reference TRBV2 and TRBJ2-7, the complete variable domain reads EPEVTQTPSHQVTQMGQEVILRCVPISNHLYFYWYRQILGQKVEFLVSFYNNEISEKSEIFDDQFSVERPDGSNFTLKIRSTKLEDSAMYFCASSEKRSSYEQYFGPGTRLTVT.

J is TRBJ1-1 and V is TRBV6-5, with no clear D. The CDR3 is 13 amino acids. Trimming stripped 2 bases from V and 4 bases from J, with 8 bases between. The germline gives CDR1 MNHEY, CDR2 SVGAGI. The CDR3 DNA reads TGTGCCAGCAGTTACGGGGTAACCACTGAAGCTTTCTTT. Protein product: CASSYGVTTEAFF.

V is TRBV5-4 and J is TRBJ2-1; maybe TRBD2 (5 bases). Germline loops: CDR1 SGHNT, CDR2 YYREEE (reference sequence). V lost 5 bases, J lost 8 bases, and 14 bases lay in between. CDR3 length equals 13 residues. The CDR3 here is CASRPRGRDEQFF. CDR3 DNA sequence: TGTGCCAGCAGACCCCGGGGAAGGGATGAGCAGTTCTTC.

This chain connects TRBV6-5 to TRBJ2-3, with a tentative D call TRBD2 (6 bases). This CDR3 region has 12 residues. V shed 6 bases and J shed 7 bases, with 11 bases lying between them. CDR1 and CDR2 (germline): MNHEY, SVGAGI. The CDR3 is CASSPGGNTQYF. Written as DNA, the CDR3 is TGTGCCAGCAGCCCCGGGGGAAATACGCAGTATTTT.

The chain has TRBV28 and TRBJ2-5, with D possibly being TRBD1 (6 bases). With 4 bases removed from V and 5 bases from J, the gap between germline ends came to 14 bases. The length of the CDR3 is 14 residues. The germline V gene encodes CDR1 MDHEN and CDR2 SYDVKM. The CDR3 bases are TGTGCCAGCAGTTCTTTCAGGGGTGGGGAGACCCAGTACTTC. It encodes CASSSFRGGETQYF.

The CDR3 nucleotides are TGTGCCAGTGGTACCGGTGGAGGACAGACCTACGAGCAGTACTTC. Translation: CASGTGGGQTYEQYF. The chain carries TRBV19 and TRBJ2-7, with D possibly matching TRBD1 (6 bases). Trimming removed 8 bases from V and 2 bases from J, with 19 bases in between. This CDR3 contains 15 residues. The germline V gene encodes CDR1 LNHDA and CDR2 SQIVND (reference sequence).

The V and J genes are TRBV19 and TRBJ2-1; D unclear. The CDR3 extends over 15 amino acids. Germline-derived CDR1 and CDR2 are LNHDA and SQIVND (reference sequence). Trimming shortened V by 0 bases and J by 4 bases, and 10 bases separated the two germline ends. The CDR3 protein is CASSIEAVSYNEQFF. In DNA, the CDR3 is TGTGCCAGTAGTATAGAGGCAGTATCTTACAATGAGCAGTTCTTC.

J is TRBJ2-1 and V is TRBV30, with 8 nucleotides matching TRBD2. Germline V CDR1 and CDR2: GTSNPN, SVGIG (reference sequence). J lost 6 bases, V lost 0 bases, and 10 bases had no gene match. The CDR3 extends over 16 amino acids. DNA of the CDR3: TGTGCCTGGAGTGTACGGGGGGGAGGGCCCGGCAATGAGCAGTTCTTC. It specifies CAWSVRGGGPGNEQFF.

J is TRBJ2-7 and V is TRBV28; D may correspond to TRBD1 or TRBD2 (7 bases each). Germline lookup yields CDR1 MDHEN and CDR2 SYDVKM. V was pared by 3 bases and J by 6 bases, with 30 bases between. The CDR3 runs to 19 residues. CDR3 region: CASSFPQGRHGLVYSEQYF. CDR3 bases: TGTGCCAGCAGTTTCCCACAGGGGAGGCACGGACTAGTCTATTCCGAGCAGTACTTC.

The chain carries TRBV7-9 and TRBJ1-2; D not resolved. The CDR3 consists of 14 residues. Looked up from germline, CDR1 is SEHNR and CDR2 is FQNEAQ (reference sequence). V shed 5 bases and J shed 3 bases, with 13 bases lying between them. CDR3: CASSPILGYYGYTF. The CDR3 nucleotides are TGTGCCAGCAGCCCTATTCTGGGGTACTATGGCTACACCTTC.

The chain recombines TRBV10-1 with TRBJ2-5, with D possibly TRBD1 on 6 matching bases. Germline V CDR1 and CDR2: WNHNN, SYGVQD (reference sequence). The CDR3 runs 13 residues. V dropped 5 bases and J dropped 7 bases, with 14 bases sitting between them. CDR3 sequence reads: CASSLTGLGTQYF. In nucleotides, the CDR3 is TGCGCCAGCAGTTTGACAGGCCTCGGGACCCAGTACTTC.

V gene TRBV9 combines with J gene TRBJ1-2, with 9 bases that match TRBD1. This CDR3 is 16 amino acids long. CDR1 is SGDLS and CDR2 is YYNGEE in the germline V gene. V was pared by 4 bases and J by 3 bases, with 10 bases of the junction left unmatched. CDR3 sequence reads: CASSPREGTGHYGYTF. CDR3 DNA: TGTGCCAGCAGCCCCAGAGAGGGGACAGGGCACTATGGCTACACCTTC. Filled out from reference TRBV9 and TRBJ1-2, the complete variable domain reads DSGVTQTPKHLITATGQRVTLRCSPRSGDLSVYWYQQSLDQGLQFLIQYYNGEERAKGNILERFSAQQFPDLHSELNLSSLELGDSALYFCASSPREGTGHYGYTFGSGTRLTVV.